Each of the 14 T cell receptor beta chains below was sequenced from the same sample in a study of blood T cell repertoires in COVID-19. TCRdb's copy holds only in-frame clones and misses some; the assay was immunoSEQ multiplex PCR. The sample lists approximately 100,000 clones, around 88% occurring once. Sequencing was performed on peripheral blood. Receptors were obtained from a human donor with acute or convalescent COVID-19. The donor label of this sample is uncertain.

On this clone itself: The junction departs from the called germline gene at one end, perhaps through a read error. The chain couples TRBV7-2 to TRBJ1-4, with 8 bases fitting TRBD1. The germline gives CDR1 SGHTA, CDR2 FQGNSA. The CDR3 is 14 amino acids. In nucleotides, the CDR3 is TGTGCCAGCCGCTTGGGGACAGGCAATGAAAAACTGTTTTTT. Its translation: CASRLGTGNEKLFF.

The chain combines TRBV3-1 (or the pseudogene TRBV3-2) with TRBJ2-5, with 9 bases fitting TRBD2. The germline V gene encodes CDR1 LGHDT and CDR2 YNNKEL (reference sequence). The junction had 11 bases not matched to a gene; V was cut back by 1 base and J by 5 bases. The CDR3 has 17 amino acids. The chain's CDR3 is CASSQGNPSGEGETQYF. Written as DNA, the CDR3 is TGTGCCAGCAGCCAAGGAAACCCTAGCGGGGAGGGGGAGACCCAGTACTTC.

This chain uses TRBV30 with TRBJ1-1; D call uncertain. The V gene's germline CDR1 is GTSNPN and CDR2 SVGIG (reference sequence). V gave up 5 bases and J gave up 0 bases, with 22 bases separating them. This CDR3 comprises 17 residues. CDR3 nucleotides: TGTGCCTGGCGTCCCCGGAGCAGAACGCCTGTGAACACTGAAGCTTTCTTT. Its translation is CAWRPRSRTPVNTEAFF.

The chain recombines TRBV7-9 with TRBJ2-1; no firm D call. Trimming pared 2 bases from V and 4 bases from J, leaving 9 bases between. Looked up from germline, CDR1 is SEHNR and CDR2 is FQNEAQ (reference sequence). This CDR3 comprises 14 residues. The CDR3 is CASSLTGPYNEQFF. CDR3 in DNA: TGTGCCAGCAGCTTAACGGGTCCATACAATGAGCAGTTCTTC.

The chain combines TRBV21-1 with TRBJ2-4; TRBD1, the D gene given by the table, was not confirmed from the DNA. TRBV21-1 is termed a pseudogene. This CDR3 is 16 amino acids long. In DNA, the CDR3 is TGTGCCAGCAGCAATGCAAGAAGGGGTTTCCAAAACATTCAGTACTTC. Encoded protein: CASSNARRGFQNIQYF.

The rearrangement links TRBV7-2 to TRBJ2-7, with 10 bases matching TRBD1. V lost 4 bases, J lost 7 bases, and 4 bases stayed unmatched. The CDR3 loop spans 13 amino acids. The germline gives CDR1 SGHTA, CDR2 FQGNSA. The CDR3 nucleotides are TGTGCCAGCAGCTGGACAGGGGGGGGAGAGCAGTACTTC. Translated: CASSWTGGGEQYF.

This clone has only a few counts. This chain joins TRBV7-2 and TRBJ2-7; D perhaps matches TRBD1 (6 bases). CDR1 and CDR2 (germline): SGHTA, FQGNSA. Trimming cost V 8 bases and J 3 bases, with 20 bases left between them. The CDR3 loop spans 15 amino acids. CDR3 sequence: CASRSYMDRDYEQYF. CDR3 bases: TGTGCCAGCCGCTCATATATGGACAGAGACTACGAGCAGTACTTC.

The chain is built from TRBV6-5 and TRBJ2-3; D is perhaps TRBD2 (5 bases). Per the germline V gene, CDR1 is MNHEY and CDR2 is SVGAGI. CDR3 length equals 14 residues. The V and J ends lost 6 bases and 7 bases respectively, with 17 bases between them. This chain's CDR3 is CASRYGVGVNTQYF. CDR3 nucleotide sequence: TGTGCCAGCAGGTACGGAGTGGGAGTGAATACGCAGTATTTT.

The chain employs TRBV27 and TRBJ2-5; TRBD2 matches 9 bases. Trimming removed 6 bases from V and 10 bases from J; junction bases left unmatched: 9. Germline assignment: CDR1 MNHEY and CDR2 SMNVEV (reference sequence). The length of the CDR3 is 13 residues. The CDR3 DNA is TGTGCCAGCAGGTTTAGCGGGGGTGGGGACCAGTACTTC. Translated, it gives CASRFSGGGDQYF.

The sample holds a few counts of this clone. V and J are TRBV6-5 and TRBJ1-5, with D maybe TRBD1 (5 bases). The CDR3 covers 14 residues. Trimming stripped 5 bases from V and 0 bases from J, with 8 bases between. CDR1 MNHEY and CDR2 SVGAGI come from the germline V gene. The chain's CDR3 is CASSPRDSNQPQHF. Here the CDR3 DNA reads TGTGCCAGCAGTCCCAGGGATAGCAATCAGCCCCAGCATTTT.

The chain joins TRBV2 to TRBJ2-3, with a weak D call TRBD2 (5 bases). Trimming pared 3 bases from V and 2 bases from J, leaving 6 bases between. The CDR3 length is 13 residues. Germline assignment: CDR1 SNHLY and CDR2 FYNNEI. Here the CDR3 reads CASSDDYTDTQYF. DNA of the CDR3: TGTGCCAGCAGTGATGACTACACAGATACGCAGTATTTT.

The rearrangement joins TRBV6-5 to TRBJ2-5; possible D gene TRBD2, 5 bases. V lost 6 bases to trimming and J lost 7 bases, with 15 bases between them. This CDR3 comprises 13 residues. Germline CDR1 reads MNHEY; CDR2 reads SVGAGI. CDR3 residues: CASSSGLARTQYF. CDR3 DNA sequence: TGTGCCAGCAGCTCCGGGCTAGCAAGGACCCAGTACTTC.

V gene TRBV3-1 (or the pseudogene TRBV3-2) combines with J gene TRBJ2-1, with TRBD2 matching 11 bases. V trimming: 0 bases; J trimming: 7 bases; junction bases outside the gene matches: 5. The CDR3 covers 16 residues. The germline CDR1 and CDR2 sequences are LGHDT and YNNKEL (reference sequence). CDR3 nucleotides: TGTGCCAGCAGCCAAGATCTAGCGGGAGGTGGGAATGAGCAGTTCTTC. Encoded protein: CASSQDLAGGGNEQFF.

Here the CDR3 reads CASSPSGTTPYEQYF. The CDR3 DNA reads as TGTGCCAGCAGCCCTAGCGGTACTACTCCCTACGAGCAGTACTTC. The J gene is TRBJ2-7, the V gene TRBV4-2; 7 nucleotides align to TRBD2. Germline-derived CDR1 and CDR2 are LGHNA and YNFKEQ. V was clipped by 4 bases and J by 2 bases; unmatched bases: 8. The length of the CDR3 is 15 residues.